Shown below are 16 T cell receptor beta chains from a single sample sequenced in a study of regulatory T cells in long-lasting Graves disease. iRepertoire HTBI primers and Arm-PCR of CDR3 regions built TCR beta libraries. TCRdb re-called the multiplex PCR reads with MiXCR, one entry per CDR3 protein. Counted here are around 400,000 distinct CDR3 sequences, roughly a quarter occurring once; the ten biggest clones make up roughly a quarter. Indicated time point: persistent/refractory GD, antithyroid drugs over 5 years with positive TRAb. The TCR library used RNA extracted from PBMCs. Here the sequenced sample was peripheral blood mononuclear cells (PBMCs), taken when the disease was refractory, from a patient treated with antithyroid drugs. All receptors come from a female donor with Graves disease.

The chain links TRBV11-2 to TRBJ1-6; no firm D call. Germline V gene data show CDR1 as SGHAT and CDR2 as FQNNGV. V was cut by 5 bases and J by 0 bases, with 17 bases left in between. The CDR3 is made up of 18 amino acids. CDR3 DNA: TGTGCCAGCAGCGCTATGGGGTTCCCAAGCTCCTATAATTCACCCCTCCACTTT. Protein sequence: CASSAMGFPSSYNSPLHF.

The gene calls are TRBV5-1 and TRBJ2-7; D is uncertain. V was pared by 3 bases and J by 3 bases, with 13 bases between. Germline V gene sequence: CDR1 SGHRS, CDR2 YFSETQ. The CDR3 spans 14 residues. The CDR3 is CASSSAFFFYEQYF. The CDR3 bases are TGCGCCAGCAGCTCGGCCTTCTTCTTCTACGAGCAGTACTTC.

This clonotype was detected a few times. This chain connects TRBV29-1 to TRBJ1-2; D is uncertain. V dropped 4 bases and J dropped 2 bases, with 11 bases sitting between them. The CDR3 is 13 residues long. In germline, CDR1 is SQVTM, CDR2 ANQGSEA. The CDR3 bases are TGCAGCGTTGTAATCCAGTCCAACTATGGCTACACCTTC. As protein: CSVVIQSNYGYTF.

In nucleotides, the CDR3 is TGTGCCAGCAGTTTGCGGGATCCCCTATCCTACGAGCAGTACTTC. Protein product: CASSLRDPLSYEQYF. The chain joins TRBV27 to TRBJ2-7; tentatively, D is TRBD2 (6 bases). This CDR3 region has 15 residues. Between the trimmed V and J ends, which lost 3 bases and 1 base, there was a span of 13 bases. Per germline, CDR1 MNHEY and CDR2 SMNVEV (reference sequence).

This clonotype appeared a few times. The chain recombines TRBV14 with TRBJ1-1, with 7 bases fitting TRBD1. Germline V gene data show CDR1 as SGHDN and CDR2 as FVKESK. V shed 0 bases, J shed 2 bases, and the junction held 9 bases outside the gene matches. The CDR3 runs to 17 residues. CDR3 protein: CASSQEALPGGNTEAFF. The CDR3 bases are TGTGCCAGCAGCCAAGAGGCATTGCCAGGGGGTAACACTGAAGCTTTCTTT. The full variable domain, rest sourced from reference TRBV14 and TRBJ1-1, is EAGVTQFPSHSVIEKGQTVTLRCDPISGHDNLYWYRRVMGKEIKFLLHFVKESKQDESGMPNNRFLAERTGGTYSTLKVQPAELEDSGVYFCASSQEALPGGNTEAFFGQGTRLTVV.

The CDR3 is CSARASLAGGLNEQFF. The CDR3 coding sequence is TGCAGTGCTAGAGCTAGTCTAGCGGGAGGTCTCAATGAGCAGTTCTTC. The chain carries TRBV20-1 and TRBJ2-1; TRBD2 matches 11 bases. The CDR3 sequence is 16 residues long. Germline loops: CDR1 DFQATT, CDR2 SNEGSKA (reference sequence). V lost 1 base to trimming and J lost 6 bases; unmatched junction nucleotides: 8.

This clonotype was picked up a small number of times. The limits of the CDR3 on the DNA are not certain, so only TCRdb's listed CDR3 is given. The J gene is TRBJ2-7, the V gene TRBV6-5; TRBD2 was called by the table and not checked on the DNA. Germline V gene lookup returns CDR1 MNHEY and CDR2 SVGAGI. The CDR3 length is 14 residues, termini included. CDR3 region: CASSSSGLDSEQYF.

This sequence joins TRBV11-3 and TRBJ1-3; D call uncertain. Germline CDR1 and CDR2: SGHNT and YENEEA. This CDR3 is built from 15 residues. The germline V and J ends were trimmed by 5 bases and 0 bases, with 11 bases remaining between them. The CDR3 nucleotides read TGTGCCAGCAGCGAAATGGGTCGCTCTGGAAACACCATATATTTT. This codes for CASSEMGRSGNTIYF.

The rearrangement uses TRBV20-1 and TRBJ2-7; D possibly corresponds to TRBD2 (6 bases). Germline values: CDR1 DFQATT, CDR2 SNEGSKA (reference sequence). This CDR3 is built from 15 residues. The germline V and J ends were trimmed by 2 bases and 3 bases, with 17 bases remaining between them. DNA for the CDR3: TGCAGTGCTAGACTACCCGGGACTGGGAGCTACGAGCAGTACTTC. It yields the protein CSARLPGTGSYEQYF.

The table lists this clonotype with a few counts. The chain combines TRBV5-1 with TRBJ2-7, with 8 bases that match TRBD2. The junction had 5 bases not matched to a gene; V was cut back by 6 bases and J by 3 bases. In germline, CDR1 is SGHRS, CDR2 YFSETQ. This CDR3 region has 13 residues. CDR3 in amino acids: CASNREGDYEQYF. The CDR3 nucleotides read TGCGCCAGCAACCGGGAGGGGGACTACGAGCAGTACTTC.

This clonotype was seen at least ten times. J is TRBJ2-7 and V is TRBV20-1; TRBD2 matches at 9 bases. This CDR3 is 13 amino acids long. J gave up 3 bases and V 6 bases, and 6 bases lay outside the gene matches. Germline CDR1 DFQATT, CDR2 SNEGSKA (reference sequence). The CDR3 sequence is CSALDSGSYEQYF. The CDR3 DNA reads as TGCAGTGCCCTAGATAGCGGGAGCTACGAGCAGTACTTC.

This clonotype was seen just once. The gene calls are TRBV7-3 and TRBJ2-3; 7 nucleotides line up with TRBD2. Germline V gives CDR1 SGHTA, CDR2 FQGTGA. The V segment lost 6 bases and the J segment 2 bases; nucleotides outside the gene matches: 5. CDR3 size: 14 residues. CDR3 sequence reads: CASRAGLNTDTQYF. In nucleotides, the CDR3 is TGTGCCAGCAGGGCGGGACTAAACACAGATACGCAGTATTTT. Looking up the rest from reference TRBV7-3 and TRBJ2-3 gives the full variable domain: GAGVSQTPSNKVTEKGKYVELRCDPISGHTALYWYRQSLGQGPEFLIYFQGTGAADDSGLPNDRFFAVRPEGSVSTLKIQRTERGDSAVYLCASRAGLNTDTQYFGPGTRLTVL.

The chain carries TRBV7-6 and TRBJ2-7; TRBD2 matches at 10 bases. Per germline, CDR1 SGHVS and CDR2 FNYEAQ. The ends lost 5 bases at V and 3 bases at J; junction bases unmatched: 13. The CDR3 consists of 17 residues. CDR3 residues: CASSLVIQREGVYEQYF. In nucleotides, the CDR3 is TGTGCCAGCAGCCTAGTAATCCAGCGGGAGGGCGTCTACGAGCAGTACTTC.

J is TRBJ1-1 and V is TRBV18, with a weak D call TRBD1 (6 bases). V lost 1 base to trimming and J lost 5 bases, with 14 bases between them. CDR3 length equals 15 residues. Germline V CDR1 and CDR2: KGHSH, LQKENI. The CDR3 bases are TGTGCCAGCTCACCACTCGGGGGGCAAGGTACTGAAGCTTTCTTT. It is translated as CASSPLGGQGTEAFF.

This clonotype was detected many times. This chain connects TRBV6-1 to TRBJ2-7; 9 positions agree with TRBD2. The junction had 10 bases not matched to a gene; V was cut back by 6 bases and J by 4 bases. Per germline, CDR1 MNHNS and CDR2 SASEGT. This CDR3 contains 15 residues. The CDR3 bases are TGTGCCAGCAGGAGCCTTAGCGGGAGTGGATACGAGCAGTACTTC. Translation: CASRSLSGSGYEQYF.

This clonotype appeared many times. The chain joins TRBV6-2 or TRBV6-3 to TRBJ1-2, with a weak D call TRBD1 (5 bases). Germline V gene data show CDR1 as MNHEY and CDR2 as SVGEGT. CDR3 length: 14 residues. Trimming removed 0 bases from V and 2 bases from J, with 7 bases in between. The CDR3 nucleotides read TGTGCCAGCAGTTACTCCTGGACAAACTATGGCTACACCTTC. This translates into CASSYSWTNYGYTF.